These T cell receptor beta chains were read from a single sample in a study of blood T cell repertoires in COVID-19. Measured with immunoSEQ multiplex PCR; TCRdb has only the in-frame clones, and not every one. This sample carries 45,000 to 65,000 clones, over 90% of them seen once, and the ten largest clones take roughly 3.9%. Source material: peripheral blood. The receptors shown here come from a middle-aged man with acute or convalescent COVID-19. The CDR3 runs from the conserved cysteine through the conserved F or W. A D gene is named only where the DNA matches it firmly. The size entry is marked missing in some rows and otherwise reads once, few, many or a size class.

D: .
size: .
J: TRBJ1-2
V: TRBV6-1
DNA: TGTGCCAGCAGTGAAACGGTTTCGGGCTACACCTTC
CDR3: CASSETVSGYTF

D: TRBD1
size: .
J: TRBJ2-3
V: TRBV19
DNA: TGTGCCAGTAGTCCTTACCCCCGGACAGGGGTCAAGGGAACAGATACGCAGTATTTT
CDR3: CASSPYPRTGVKGTDTQYF

D: .
size: .
J: TRBJ1-3
V: TRBV3-1/TRBV3-2
DNA: TGTGCCAGCAGCCGAGGTGACGGAAACACCATATATTTT
CDR3: CASSRGDGNTIYF

D: .
size: once
J: TRBJ2-5
V: TRBV2
DNA: TGTGCCAGCAGGGACTACCAAGAGACCCAGTACTTC
CDR3: CASRDYQETQYF

D: .
size: .
J: TRBJ1-1
V: TRBV11-2
DNA: TGTGCCAGCCGAACTTTGGTACCGAACACTGAAGCTTTCTTT
CDR3: CASRTLVPNTEAFF

D: TRBD1
size: .
J: TRBJ1-1
V: TRBV19
DNA: TGTGCCAGTAGTATTGGACAGGTGACTGAAGCTTTCTTT
CDR3: CASSIGQVTEAFF

D: TRBD2
size: .
J: TRBJ2-5
V: TRBV5-4
DNA: TGTGCCAGCAGCTTGAACGGGAGGACCCAAGAGACCCAGTACTTC
CDR3: CASSLNGRTQETQYF

D: .
size: .
J: TRBJ1-1
V: TRBV5-1
DNA: TGCGCCAGCAGCTTGACCAGACAGAACACTGAAGCTTTCTTT
CDR3: CASSLTRQNTEAFF

D: TRBD2
size: once
J: TRBJ2-1
V: TRBV7-2
DNA: TGTGCCAGCAGCTTTTCCGGGGCGGGGGGAAACAATGAGCAGTTCTTC
CDR3: CASSFSGAGGNNEQFF

D: .
size: .
J: TRBJ1-4
V: TRBV11-2
DNA: TGTGCCAGCAGCTTAATCTGGCGGAGTGAAAAACTGTTTTTT
CDR3: CASSLIWRSEKLFF

D: .
size: .
J: TRBJ2-1
V: TRBV15
DNA: TGTGCCACCAGCAGAGTATACAATGAGCAGTTCTTC
CDR3: CATSRVYNEQFF

D: .
size: .
J: TRBJ1-1
V: TRBV6-5
DNA: TGTGCCAGCAGTTACGGGCGTAAAGGTACTGAAGCTTTCTTT
CDR3: CASSYGRKGTEAFF

D: TRBD1
size: .
J: TRBJ1-2
V: TRBV15
DNA: TGTGCCACCAGCAGAGATTACGACAGGGGACCGTCTGGCTACACCTTC
CDR3: CATSRDYDRGPSGYTF

D: TRBD2
size: .
J: TRBJ2-7
V: TRBV6-5
DNA: TGTGCCAGCAGGTTTAGCGGGAGAGGGGCCTACGAGCAGTACTTC
CDR3: CASRFSGRGAYEQYF

D: TRBD1
size: .
J: TRBJ1-2
V: TRBV9
DNA: TGTGCCAGCAGCGTAGGATCGGAAGGGGGCAGGGCCTATGGCTACACCTTC
CDR3: CASSVGSEGGRAYGYTF